The clone carrying this TCR beta chain was picked up one time. Original handling: Reference gene primer amplification gave nucleated cell count estimates. TCRdb's table, derived via immunoSEQ multiplex PCR, lists solely in-frame clones and lacks some. V, J and clone size are taken as reported in that table, and D and trimming were inferred from the DNA itself. This sample has about 210,000 clones, with roughly four fifths found just once. Germline V gene sequence: CDR1 MGHRA, CDR2 YSYEKL. The V segment lost 0 bases and the J segment 1 base; nucleotides outside the gene matches: 7. CDR3 length: 18 residues. This record comes from a study of blood T cell repertoires in COVID-19. For the study at large: The study drew acute and convalescent COVID-19 samples from the United States, Italy and Spain. Sample material is recorded as cDNA or gDNA derived from T cells, B-cell-depleted T cells, or PBMCs.

The origin of this receptor is a woman aged 45-60 years with active or convalescent COVID-19. Material: peripheral blood. The chain links TRBV4-1 to TRBJ2-7, with TRBD2 matching over 12 bases. In DNA, the CDR3 is TGCGCCAGCAGCCAAGATGGTCGTGGACTAGCGGGGTCCTACGAGCAGTACGTC. It is translated as CASSQDGRGLAGSYEQYV.